This entry lists 5 T cell receptor beta chains sequenced from one sample in a study of blood T cell repertoires in COVID-19 (dated by TCRdb to about 2020). Library method: the immunoSEQ multiplex PCR assay. TCRdb took this table from immuneACCESS and kept in-frame rearrangements with V and J called. Such tables lack part of the clones; where checked against another copy, unresolved V genes explain under half of the gap, and the rest is unexplained. In this sample the table shows about 80,000 clones, roughly 88% of which occur a single time. The ten largest clones capture about 4.8% of the sample. Input material: peripheral blood. The source is a woman older than 75 with acute or convalescent COVID-19.

This chain joins TRBV6-5 and TRBJ2-7, with 8 bases aligning to TRBD1. The ends lost 0 bases at V and 7 bases at J; junction bases unmatched: 5. The CDR3 contains 14 residues. The germline CDR1 and CDR2 sequences are MNHEY and SVGAGI. The CDR3 DNA reads as TGTGCCAGCAGTTACTCTTCCAGGGGGCTTGAGCAGTACTTC. It is translated as CASSYSSRGLEQYF.

The chain recombines TRBV6-4 with TRBJ2-3; D unresolved. V was pared by 0 bases and J by 0 bases, with 10 bases between. This CDR3 is 16 amino acids long. Germline-derived CDR1 and CDR2 are MRHNA and SNTAGT. CDR3 in amino acids: CASSDSPTISTDTQYF. For the CDR3, the DNA is TGTGCCAGCAGTGACTCCCCAACTATTAGCACAGATACGCAGTATTTT.

The V gene is TRBV4-3, the J gene TRBJ2-2; the D gene is possibly TRBD1 (5 bases). V dropped 0 bases and J dropped 7 bases, with 12 bases sitting between them. Germline CDR1 and CDR2: LGHNA and YSLEER. CDR3 size: 15 residues. CDR3 region: CASSQEGRANGELFF. DNA of the CDR3: TGCGCCAGCAGCCAAGAGGGCAGGGCTAACGGGGAGCTGTTTTTT.

This chain connects TRBV9 to TRBJ2-3, with TRBD2 identical over 10 bases. Unmatched junction bases numbered 5, after V lost 3 bases and J lost 1 base. CDR1 and CDR2 from the germline V gene are SGDLS and YYNGEE. The CDR3 spans 16 residues. The CDR3 reads CASSADSGRGTDTQYF. The DNA for the CDR3 is TGTGCCAGCAGCGCCGACAGCGGGAGGGGCACAGATACGCAGTATTTT.

The chain carries TRBV9 and TRBJ2-5; 10 nucleotides agree with TRBD2. With 3 bases clipped from V and 1 base from J, the junction kept 9 bases outside the gene matches. Per the germline V gene, CDR1 is SGDLS and CDR2 is YYNGEE. The CDR3 spans 17 residues. The CDR3 loop is CASSGSLAGGGQETQYF. The CDR3 nucleotides are TGTGCCAGCAGCGGTTCCTTAGCGGGAGGTGGCCAAGAGACCCAGTACTTC.